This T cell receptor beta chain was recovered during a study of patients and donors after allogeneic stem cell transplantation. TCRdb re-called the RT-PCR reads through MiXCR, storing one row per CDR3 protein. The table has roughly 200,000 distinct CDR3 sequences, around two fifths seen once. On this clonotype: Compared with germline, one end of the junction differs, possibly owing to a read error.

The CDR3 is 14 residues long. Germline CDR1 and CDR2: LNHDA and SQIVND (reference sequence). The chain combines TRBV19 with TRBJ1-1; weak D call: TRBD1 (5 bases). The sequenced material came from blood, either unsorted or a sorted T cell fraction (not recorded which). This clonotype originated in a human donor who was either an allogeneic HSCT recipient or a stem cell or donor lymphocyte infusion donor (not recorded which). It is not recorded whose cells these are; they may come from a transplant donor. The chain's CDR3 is CASSISRENGEVFF. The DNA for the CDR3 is TGTGCCAGTAGTATCAGCAGGGAGAACGGTGAAGTTTTCTTT. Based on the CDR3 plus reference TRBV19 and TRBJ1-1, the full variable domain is DGGITQSPKYLFRKEGQNVTLSCEQNLNHDAMYWYRQDPGQGLRLIYYSQIVNDFQKGDIAEGYSVSREKKESFPLTVTSAQKNPTAFYLCASSISRENGEVFFGQGTRLTVV.